Listed below are T cell receptor beta chains from one sample, sequenced in a study of siplizumab effects on memory and regulatory T cells. Assay used: immunoSEQ multiplex PCR; TCRdb lists only in-frame clones, some missing. The data show about 56,000 clones, 95% to 98% seen once. The material sequenced was naive CD8+ T cells sorted from blood. All receptors come from a human donor in good health. CDR3s include the opening cysteine and the closing phenylalanine or tryptophan. A D gene is named only where the DNA matches it firmly. Clone size, where shown, is once, few, many, or a class for clones that have expanded.

NA	NA	TRBV13	TRBJ2-5	CASSFEGETQYF	TGTGCCAGCAGCTTTGAGGGAGAGACCCAGTACTTC
TRBD2	NA	TRBV5-5	TRBJ2-7	CASSLVQRDYEQYF	TGTGCCAGCAGCTTGGTCCAGCGGGACTACGAGCAGTACTTC
NA	NA	TRBV4-1	TRBJ2-1	CASSQGSSRHEQFF	TGCGCCAGCAGCCAAGGATCCAGCCGCCATGAGCAGTTCTTC
NA	NA	TRBV28	TRBJ1-2	CASSLFGGHGYTF	TGTGCCAGCAGTTTGTTCGGGGGGCATGGCTACACCTTC
NA	NA	TRBV6-5	TRBJ1-2	CASSGGGRYGYTF	TGTGCCAGCAGTGGGGGCGGACGCTATGGCTACACCTTC
TRBD1	NA	TRBV19	TRBJ1-5	CASSIAWDRDHQPQHF	TGTGCCAGTAGTATAGCTTGGGACAGGGACCATCAGCCCCAGCATTTT
NA	NA	TRBV13	TRBJ2-2	CASSFGETGTGELFF	TGTGCCAGCAGCTTTGGGGAGACCGGCACCGGGGAGCTGTTTTTT
NA	NA	TRBV27	TRBJ2-6	CASSTGRREGANVLTF	TGTGCCAGCAGCACAGGGCGGAGGGAGGGGGCCAACGTCCTGACTTTC
NA	few	TRBV7-9	TRBJ1-1	CASTSPPDTEAFF	TGTGCCAGCACCTCCCCCCCGGACACTGAAGCTTTCTTT
NA	NA	TRBV6-5	TRBJ2-7	CASRASYEQYF	TGTGCCAGCAGGGCCAGCTACGAGCAGTACTTC
NA	NA	TRBV13	TRBJ2-1	CASSLGRSALGEQFF	TGTGCCAGCAGCTTAGGCAGGTCGGCCCTTGGTGAGCAGTTCTTC
NA	NA	TRBV27	TRBJ2-1	CASSLFQGKDEQFF	TGTGCCAGCAGTTTATTTCAGGGGAAAGATGAGCAGTTCTTC
TRBD2	NA	TRBV4-1	TRBJ2-7	CASSQDFSGLAGNEQYF	TGCGCCAGCAGCCAAGACTTCTCCGGACTAGCGGGAAACGAGCAGTACTTC
NA	NA	TRBV14	TRBJ2-5	CASSQEGWGETQYF	TGTGCCAGCAGCCAAGAAGGATGGGGGGAGACCCAGTACTTC
NA	NA	TRBV6-5	TRBJ2-7	CASSPLLVDEQYF	TGTGCCAGCAGCCCCCTCCTGGTCGACGAGCAGTACTTC
NA	NA	TRBV6-1	TRBJ2-1	CASNLSGRPYNEQFF	TGTGCCAGCAACCTTTCAGGGAGGCCCTACAATGAGCAGTTCTTC
NA	NA	TRBV6-1	TRBJ2-7	CASNEGRGYEQYF	TGTGCCAGCAACGAGGGTAGGGGTTACGAGCAGTACTTC
TRBD2	NA	TRBV6-1	TRBJ2-7	CASSLGLAGVYEQYF	TGTGCCAGCAGTTTGGGACTAGCGGGAGTCTACGAGCAGTACTTC
NA	NA	TRBV25-1	TRBJ1-3	CASSEQGYTIYF	TGTGCCAGCAGTGAACAGGGGTACACCATATATTTT
TRBD1	NA	TRBV27	TRBJ1-2	CASSWDRNYGYTF	TGTGCCAGCAGCTGGGACAGGAACTATGGCTACACCTTC
NA	once	TRBV6-5	TRBJ1-2	CASSSGNYGYTF	TGTGCCAGCAGTTCAGGGAACTATGGCTACACCTTC
NA	once	TRBV19	TRBJ2-7	CASSITGSSYEQYF	TGTGCCAGTAGTATAACAGGGAGCTCCTACGAGCAGTACTTC
NA	NA	TRBV12-5	TRBJ2-3	CASAQAPLRPTDTQYF	TGTGCTAGTGCCCAAGCGCCCCTCAGGCCCACAGATACGCAGTATTTT
NA	NA	TRBV27	TRBJ1-1	CASKRQAGASTEAFF	TGTGCCAGCAAACGACAGGCCGGAGCATCCACTGAAGCTTTCTTT
TRBD2	NA	TRBV9	TRBJ2-1	CASSISSGRASNEQFF	TGTGCCAGCAGCATCTCCAGCGGGAGGGCCAGTAATGAGCAGTTCTTC
NA	once	TRBV13	TRBJ2-7	CASSSSLDNKSTYEQYF	TGTGCCAGCAGCTCATCCCTGGACAATAAGTCCACCTACGAGCAGTACTTC
NA	NA	TRBV5-4	TRBJ2-5	CASRPFSEETQYF	TGTGCCAGCAGACCCTTTTCGGAAGAGACCCAGTACTTC
TRBD1	NA	TRBV28	TRBJ1-2	CASRRDRENYGYTF	TGTGCCAGCAGACGGGACAGAGAAAACTATGGCTACACCTTC
NA	NA	TRBV15	TRBJ1-4	CATRGKNEKLFF	TGTGCCACAAGGGGGAAAAATGAAAAACTGTTTTTT
NA	NA	TRBV5-4	TRBJ1-1	CASSSQGGSNTEAFF	TGTGCCAGCAGCTCACAGGGCGGATCGAACACTGAAGCTTTCTTT
TRBD1	NA	TRBV10-3	TRBJ2-2	CAISEPGQINTGELFF	TGTGCCATCAGTGAACCGGGACAGATTAACACCGGGGAGCTGTTTTTT
NA	NA	TRBV30	TRBJ1-5	CAWSGGVYGNQPQHF	TGTGCCTGGAGTGGGGGAGTTTATGGCAATCAGCCCCAGCATTTT
NA	NA	TRBV6-5	TRBJ2-7	CASSTPGEYAYEQYF	TGTGCCAGCAGTACCCCGGGGGAATATGCCTACGAGCAGTACTTC
NA	NA	TRBV13	TRBJ2-7	CASSPRLNSYEQYF	TGTGCCAGCAGCCCACGACTAAACTCCTACGAGCAGTACTTC
NA	NA	TRBV7-2	TRBJ2-3	CASSLDLGADTQYF	TGTGCCAGCAGCTTAGATCTAGGAGCAGATACGCAGTATTTT
NA	few	TRBV29-1	TRBJ1-1	CSVEAGVGTEAFF	TGCAGCGTTGAAGCAGGCGTAGGAACTGAAGCTTTCTTT
TRBD2	NA	TRBV30	TRBJ2-1	CAWSSLAGNEQFF	TGTGCCTGGAGTAGTCTAGCGGGAAATGAGCAGTTCTTC
NA	NA	TRBV7-3	TRBJ2-2	CASSPTGGLGGELFF	TGTGCCAGCAGCCCAACGGGTGGTCTTGGTGGGGAGCTGTTTTTT
TRBD1	NA	TRBV27	TRBJ1-1	CASSLGWDRSNTEAFF	TGTGCCAGCAGTTTAGGATGGGACAGGTCTAACACTGAAGCTTTCTTT
NA	NA	TRBV19	TRBJ2-5	CASSILEDSKKTQYF	TGTGCCAGTAGTATCCTGGAAGACTCCAAGAAGACCCAGTACTTC